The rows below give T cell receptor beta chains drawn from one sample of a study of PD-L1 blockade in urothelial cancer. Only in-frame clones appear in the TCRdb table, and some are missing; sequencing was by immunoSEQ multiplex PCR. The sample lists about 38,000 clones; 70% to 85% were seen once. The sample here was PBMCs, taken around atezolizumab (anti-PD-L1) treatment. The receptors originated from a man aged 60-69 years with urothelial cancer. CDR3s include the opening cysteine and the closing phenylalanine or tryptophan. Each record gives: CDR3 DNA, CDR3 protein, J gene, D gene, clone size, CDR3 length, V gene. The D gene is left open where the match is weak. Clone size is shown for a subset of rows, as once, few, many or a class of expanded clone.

TGTGCCATCAATAAGGGACAGGGGTCGGTCGACGAGCAGTACTTC | CAINKGQGSVDEQYF | TRBJ2-7 | TRBD1 | once | 15 | TRBV10-3
TGTGCCACCAGCAGGGACAGGGGGCCAAGCGAGACCCAGTACTTC | CATSRDRGPSETQYF | TRBJ2-5 | TRBD1 | NA | 15 | TRBV15
TGTGCCAGCAGTTTATTATTGCGGGGGGGCCCCGAGCAGTACTTC | CASSLLLRGGPEQYF | TRBJ2-7 | TRBD2 | NA | 15 | TRBV28
TGTGCCAGCACCATTCTGGGACAGCTCACAGATACGCAGTATTTT | CASTILGQLTDTQYF | TRBJ2-3 | TRBD1 | NA | 15 | TRBV7-9
TGTGCCAGCAGCACCTACGGTAGCGGGGGGTACAATGAGCAGTTCTTC | CASSTYGSGGYNEQFF | TRBJ2-1 | TRBD2 | few | 16 | TRBV7-8
TGTGCCAGCAGCCCAAACGGGGGGAGCTCCTATAATTCACCCCTCCACTTT | CASSPNGGSSYNSPLHF | TRBJ1-6 | NA | NA | 17 | TRBV28
TGTGCCAGCGGGGGGGGGTCGAGCTCCTACAATGAGCAGTTCTTC | CASGGGSSSYNEQFF | TRBJ2-1 | TRBD2 | NA | 15 | TRBV5-8
TGTGCCAGCAGTTACGACAGGAGCTCTGGAAACACCATATATTTT | CASSYDRSSGNTIYF | TRBJ1-3 | NA | NA | 15 | TRBV6-5
TGCGCCAGCAGCTTGGAAGCGGTTGCCTACGAGCAGTACTTC | CASSLEAVAYEQYF | TRBJ2-7 | NA | NA | 14 | TRBV5-1
TGTGCCAGCAGCTATGAGGAGACTGAAGCTTTCTTT | CASSYEETEAFF | TRBJ1-1 | NA | few | 12 | TRBV5-6
TGTGCCAGCAGTTTACCTGGACAGGGAGAAGATTATAGCAATCAGCCCCAGCATTTT | CASSLPGQGEDYSNQPQHF | TRBJ1-5 | TRBD1 | NA | 19 | TRBV28
TGTGCCAGCAGCGTAGAGACGGGCGGGGGGGCCTTCGATGAGCAGTTCTTC | CASSVETGGGAFDEQFF | TRBJ2-1 | TRBD2 | NA | 17 | TRBV9
TGTGCCTGGAGAGGGAGCGACGAGACCCAGTACTTC | CAWRGSDETQYF | TRBJ2-5 | NA | NA | 12 | TRBV30
TGTGCCAGCTCAGGTCCAAACCCCGACAGGGACACTGAAGCTTTCTTT | CASSGPNPDRDTEAFF | TRBJ1-1 | TRBD1 | NA | 16 | TRBV28
TGTGCCAGCAGCTTAGCGAACCCGGGACTAGGGGCATTCTTC | CASSLANPGLGAFF | TRBJ2-1 | TRBD2 | few | 14 | TRBV7-9
TGCGCCAGCAGCACCGTCCGGGGGGGACCACCCCACGAGCAGTACTTC | CASSTVRGGPPHEQYF | TRBJ2-7 | TRBD2 | NA | 16 | TRBV5-1
TGTGCCAGCTCACCAGACAGGGTCACTGAAGCTTTCTTT | CASSPDRVTEAFF | TRBJ1-1 | TRBD1 | NA | 13 | TRBV18
TGCGCCAGCAGCGACGGCGGGACCAGTACCTACGAGCAGTACTTC | CASSDGGTSTYEQYF | TRBJ2-7 | NA | NA | 15 | TRBV5-1
TGTGCCAGCAGCAACACCGTGACAGGAATCATCTATAGCAATCAGCCCCAGCATTTT | CASSNTVTGIIYSNQPQHF | TRBJ1-5 | NA | NA | 19 | TRBV21-1
TGTGCCTGGTACTCTACGGTTTATGGCTACACCTTC | CAWYSTVYGYTF | TRBJ1-2 | NA | NA | 12 | TRBV30
TGCGCCAGCAGCCACCGGACAGGGGGGGAGTCTGGGGCCAACGTCCTGACTTTC | CASSHRTGGESGANVLTF | TRBJ2-6 | TRBD1 | few | 18 | TRBV4-1
TGTGCCAGCAGCCGACTAGCGGGGGCCTCGAGCTCCTACAATGAGCAGTTCTTC | CASSRLAGASSSYNEQFF | TRBJ2-1 | TRBD2 | NA | 18 | TRBV2
TGTGCCAGCAGCTTAGCTTCCGGGAGCAGGCAGTACTTC | CASSLASGSRQYF | TRBJ2-7 | NA | NA | 13 | TRBV11-2
TGTGCCAGCTCACCCCTCCCAGGGTCTGGGGCCAACGTCCTGACTTTC | CASSPLPGSGANVLTF | TRBJ2-6 | NA | NA | 16 | TRBV18
TGTGCCATTCCTAGCGGGGCCTCGGGGACCGGGGAGCTGTTTTTT | CAIPSGASGTGELFF | TRBJ2-2 | TRBD2 | NA | 15 | TRBV28
TGTGCCAGCAGCTTAGCCGGGCGGGTAAGCTCTGGAAACACCATATATTTT | CASSLAGRVSSGNTIYF | TRBJ1-3 | NA | NA | 17 | TRBV7-9
TGTGCCAGCAGCGTCGGCGCGGCTTGGGACACTGAAGCTTTCTTT | CASSVGAAWDTEAFF | TRBJ1-1 | NA | NA | 15 | TRBV9
TGTGCCAGCAGTTTAGACAGCTCTGGAAACACCATATATTTT | CASSLDSSGNTIYF | TRBJ1-3 | NA | NA | 14 | TRBV6-1
TGTGCCAGCAGCTTAGAAGGGAAGGCAGGGGCTGAAAAACTGTTTTTT | CASSLEGKAGAEKLFF | TRBJ1-4 | NA | NA | 16 | TRBV7-8
TGTGCCAGCAGTCCCCTGACGGGGGGGTATGGCTACACCTTC | CASSPLTGGYGYTF | TRBJ1-2 | NA | NA | 14 | TRBV27
TGTGCCAGAAGCTTGAGGATGCGTCCGGACAGGGGGCTAAATGAGCAGTTCTTC | CARSLRMRPDRGLNEQFF | TRBJ2-1 | TRBD1 | NA | 18 | TRBV5-3